This T cell receptor (beta chain) was retrieved from a study of response to subunit inactivated influenza vaccine. This clonotype was seen many times. Its antigen is not known. General observations from the study: Each seasonal influenza vaccination, the authors suggested, recruits few new T cells.

A single record per CDR3 protein comes from TCRdb applying MiXCR to the RT-PCR reads. Altogether about 310,000 distinct CDR3 sequences are present, less than 25% being singletons, with the ten largest covering roughly 10%. The germline V and J ends were trimmed by 5 bases and 5 bases, with 13 bases remaining between them. The CDR3 is made up of 12 amino acids. The germline CDR1 and CDR2 sequences are DFQATT and SNEGSKA (reference sequence). The sequenced sample was PBMCs from blood, obtained 21 months after vaccination. The V call is TRBV20-1, the J call TRBJ2-7; D remains ambiguous. The receptor comes from a man in his fifties or sixties who received an inactivated influenza vaccine. CDR3 protein: CSAQSGRDEQYF. Written as DNA, the CDR3 is TGCAGTGCTCAATCTGGGCGCGACGAGCAGTACTTC.